The present entry profiles one T cell receptor (beta chain) with its context. As yet, its antigen is unknown. Naivety among CD8 cells was defined by CD45RO negativity and positive CCR7 selection, thereby excluding terminally differentiated effector memory CD45RA+ cells. V was cut by 5 bases and J by 2 bases, with 15 bases left in between. Germline-derived CDR1 and CDR2 are SGHTA and FQGTGA. The CDR3 spans 15 residues. Sequencing was performed with immunoSEQ multiplex PCR; in TCRdb, only in-frame clones are kept and a portion is missing. Of roughly 810,000 clones in the sample, 90% to 98% were seen once. The record originates from a study of shared clonotypes between healthy human individuals. Whole-study findings and limits: The study found roughly 5.3% of naive CD4 clonotypes shared across a few donors. Shared clonotypes across all four donors exceeded non-shared ones in generation probability.

The rearrangement links TRBV7-3 to TRBJ2-5, with a tentative D call TRBD1 (6 bases). Sequencing was done on a sample of naive CD8+ T cells sorted from blood. The clonotype originates from a man aged 30-40 years in good health. Here the CDR3 DNA reads TGTGCCAGCAGCCAAACAGGGACATTACAAGAGACCCAGTACTTC. Amino acids: CASSQTGTLQETQYF.